This T cell receptor beta chain was captured by sequencing in a study of blood T cells in healthy people across ages. Study results and caveats: With age, beta diversity per million T cells declined roughly linearly, significantly by over 35. A conclusive naive versus antigen-experienced comparison was prevented by the unsorted PBMCs.

There are a few counts of this clonotype. The antigen remains unidentified. With V trimmed by 5 bases and J by 1 base, 6 bases remained unmatched. There are 17 residues in the CDR3. Germline V gives CDR1 MNHNS, CDR2 SASEGT. Through a sample-barcoded 5' primer and a J-beta primer mix, a second PCR was run for roughly 6 to 12 cycles. A single record per CDR3 protein comes from TCRdb applying MiXCR to the 5' RACE reads. The sample records fewer than 1.5 million distinct CDR3 sequences, around two fifths being singletons. This receptor was taken from a woman aged 18-30 years in good health. The chain recombines TRBV6-1 with TRBJ2-5; TRBD2 matches at 14 bases. The sequenced sample was blood. The CDR3 loop is CASSQRTSGRTQETQYF. CDR3 bases: TGTGCCAGCAGTCAACGGACTAGCGGGAGGACCCAAGAGACCCAGTACTTC.